Below are 24 T cell receptor beta chains sequenced from a single sample in a study of graft-versus-host responses after intestinal transplantation. Assay used: immunoSEQ multiplex PCR; TCRdb lists only in-frame clones, some missing. This sample yields some 45,000 clones, of which about 95% are seen a single time; 1.6% belongs to the top ten. Source: PBMCs, taken 330 to 350 days after intestinal transplant. The receptors originated from a human patient who received an intestinal transplant, so some T cells may come from the graft donor.

V and J are TRBV14 and TRBJ2-3; TRBD1 agrees at 7 bases. The germline V gene encodes CDR1 SGHDN and CDR2 FVKESK. The CDR3 length is 16 residues. The junction had 7 bases not matched to a gene; V was cut back by 4 bases and J by 0 bases. CDR3 DNA sequence: TGTGCCAGCAGCCGTCAACAGGGGATTAGCACAGATACGCAGTATTTT. Translation: CASSRQQGISTDTQYF.

The rearrangement uses TRBV6-5 and TRBJ2-1, with 14 nucleotides matching TRBD2. V was clipped by 11 bases and J by 5 bases; unmatched bases: 5. The CDR3 length is 14 residues. Germline lookup yields CDR1 MNHEY and CDR2 SVGAGI. CDR3 coding DNA: TGTGCCTGCGGGACTAGCGGGAGTCACAATGAGCAGTTCTTC. Translated: CACGTSGSHNEQFF.

The table lists this clone with a count of one. This chain joins TRBV5-1 and TRBJ1-3, with TRBD1 as a possible D gene (5 bases). V lost 4 bases to trimming and J lost 4 bases, with 12 bases between them. Germline V gene sequence: CDR1 SGHRS, CDR2 YFSETQ. CDR3 size: 14 residues. CDR3 protein: CASSEGISGNTIYF. For the CDR3, the DNA is TGCGCCAGCAGCGAGGGGATCTCGGGAAACACCATATATTTT.

The chain carries TRBV9 and TRBJ2-1; D tentatively reads TRBD1 or TRBD2 (5 bases each). Trimming took off 0 bases at V and 4 bases at J, with 11 bases between the two ends. The CDR3 is made up of 15 amino acids. Looked up from germline, CDR1 is SGDLS and CDR2 is YYNGEE. The CDR3 region is CASSVAGAEYNEQFF. In DNA, the CDR3 is TGTGCCAGCAGCGTAGCCGGGGCCGAATACAATGAGCAGTTCTTC.

The chain joins TRBV5-6 to TRBJ1-2; 7 positions agree with TRBD1. The CDR3 has 16 residues. Trimming cost V 1 base and J 0 bases; bases outside gene matches: 6. CDR1 and CDR2 (germline): SGHDT, YYEEEE. The CDR3 reads CASSLTGVVTNYGYTF. The CDR3 DNA sequence: TGTGCCAGCAGCTTGACAGGGGTTGTAACTAACTATGGCTACACCTTC.

The V gene is TRBV18, the J gene TRBJ2-7, with 8 bases lining up with TRBD1. Germline V lookup: CDR1 KGHSH, CDR2 LQKENI. The CDR3 length is 16 residues. V lost 2 bases, J lost 4 bases, and 10 bases stayed unmatched. The CDR3 is CASSPIFDNRGYEQYF. The CDR3 DNA reads TGTGCCAGCTCACCAATTTTCGATAACAGGGGGTACGAGCAGTACTTC.

J is TRBJ1-3 and V is TRBV18; D gene ambiguous. Germline V gene sequence: CDR1 KGHSH, CDR2 LQKENI. CDR3 length: 16 amino acids. Deletions cut 2 bases from V and 2 bases from J, with 13 bases between. Written as DNA, the CDR3 is TGTGCCAGCTCACCAGGTCGAATCCTCCCTGGAAACACCATATATTTT. It specifies CASSPGRILPGNTIYF.

V gene TRBV5-5 combines with J gene TRBJ2-1, with 7 nucleotides matching TRBD2. The CDR3 length is 16 residues. Germline V gene sequence: CDR1 SGHKS, CDR2 YYEKEE (reference sequence). V shed 0 bases and J 10 bases; nucleotides not matched to a gene: 13. CDR3 sequence reads: CASSLEASGVLLEQFF. CDR3 DNA: TGTGCCAGCAGCTTGGAAGCCAGCGGGGTCCTCCTCGAGCAGTTCTTC.

The chain carries TRBV11-2 and TRBJ2-5; D is undetermined. This CDR3 contains 12 residues. CDR1 is SGHAT and CDR2 is FQNNGV in the germline V gene. With 3 bases removed from V and 5 bases from J, the gap between germline ends came to 7 bases. The DNA of the CDR3 is TGTGCCAGCAGCTTGTTTGTCGAGACCCAGTACTTC. Protein sequence: CASSLFVETQYF. The full variable domain, completed using reference TRBV11-2 and TRBJ2-5, is EAGVAQSPRYKIIEKRQSVAFWCNPISGHATLYWYQQILGQGPKLLIQFQNNGVVDDSQLPKDRFSAERLKGVDSTLKIQPAKLEDSAVYLCASSLFVETQYFGPGTRLLVL.

The J gene is TRBJ2-1, the V gene TRBV19; TRBD1 aligns across 8 bases. Germline CDR1 is LNHDA and CDR2 is SQIVND (reference sequence). The CDR3 loop spans 14 amino acids. The V and J ends lost 2 bases and 7 bases, in that order; junction bases with no gene match: 4. The chain's CDR3 is CASSIQGAKNEQFF. The CDR3 DNA reads TGTGCCAGTAGTATACAGGGGGCTAAGAATGAGCAGTTCTTC.

This sequence joins TRBV7-3 and TRBJ1-3; D may be TRBD1 (5 bases). In germline, CDR1 is SGHTA, CDR2 FQGTGA. Trimming removed 5 bases from V and 2 bases from J, with 13 bases in between. CDR3 length: 15 residues. CDR3 nucleotides: TGTGCCAGCAGCGTCCAGGGACCCCCTGGAAACACCATATATTTT. Amino acid sequence: CASSVQGPPGNTIYF.

This chain links TRBV19 with TRBJ1-5, with 10 nucleotides matching TRBD1. Germline V gene lookup returns CDR1 LNHDA and CDR2 SQIVND (reference sequence). This CDR3 contains 18 residues. Trimming at V came to 7 bases and at J to 0 bases, leaving 12 bases not matched to a gene. The CDR3, as DNA: TGTGCCAGTACTCCGGGGGGACAGGGGACATATAGCAATCAGCCCCAGCATTTT. This gives the protein CASTPGGQGTYSNQPQHF.

The rearrangement links TRBV7-3 to TRBJ2-1, with 7 bases matching TRBD2. This CDR3 has 15 residues. The V and J ends lost 5 bases and 0 bases, in that order; junction bases with no gene match: 4. The germline V gene encodes CDR1 SGHTA and CDR2 FQGTGA. The DNA of the CDR3 is TGTGCCAGCAGCCCGCGGGGGAGCTCCTACAATGAGCAGTTCTTC. Protein sequence: CASSPRGSSYNEQFF.

A remark on this clone: Germline and junction disagree at one end, which may indicate a read error. The chain links TRBV6-1 to TRBJ2-7, with 12 bases aligning to TRBD2. This CDR3 region has 15 residues. Germline lookup yields CDR1 MNHNS and CDR2 SASEGT. The DNA for the CDR3 is TGTGCCAGCAGCCAATTGGCTAGCGGGAGGGCCGACTCTGTCTTC. Amino acid sequence: CASSQLASGRADSVF.

A remark on this clone: An end of the junction does not agree with germline; a read error may underlie this. This chain uses TRBV10-3 with TRBJ1-1; tentative D call: TRBD1 (6 bases). Germline CDR1 ENHRY, CDR2 SYGVKD. The CDR3 covers 15 residues. CDR3 coding DNA: TGTGCCGCGTGGGGGTCAGGGGATGCGAACGCTGAAGCTTTCTTT. Translated: CAAWGSGDANAEAFF.

The J gene is TRBJ2-5, the V gene TRBV5-6, with 10 bases fitting TRBD2. The CDR3 totals 19 residues. Germline CDR1 is SGHDT and CDR2 is YYEEEE. Germline trimming cut 4 bases from V and 0 bases from J; bases unmatched to any gene: 15. CDR3 bases: TGTGCCAGCAGCGGGACACCCTACCTAGCGGGGGCAAACCAAGAGACCCAGTACTTC. It yields the protein CASSGTPYLAGANQETQYF.

This chain joins TRBV19 and TRBJ2-5; 9 bases match TRBD2. The germline CDR1 and CDR2 sequences are LNHDA and SQIVND (reference sequence). This CDR3 region has 13 residues. V shed 10 bases, J shed 2 bases, and the junction held 5 bases outside the gene matches. CDR3 residues: CATSTSGQETQYF. The CDR3, as DNA: TGTGCCACCTCGACTAGCGGTCAAGAGACCCAGTACTTC.

The CDR3: CASSSGTEYNSPLHF. The CDR3 bases are TGCGCCAGCAGCTCCGGGACAGAATATAATTCACCCCTCCACTTT. This chain uses TRBV5-1 with TRBJ1-6; TRBD1 aligns across 7 bases. This CDR3 region has 15 residues. CDR1 is SGHRS and CDR2 is YFSETQ in the germline V gene. Trimming cost V 3 bases and J 4 bases; bases outside gene matches: 4.

The chain combines TRBV7-6 with TRBJ2-2; 10 nucleotides line up with TRBD2. The CDR3 runs 16 residues. V shed 4 bases, J shed 0 bases, and the junction held 2 bases outside the gene matches. The germline V gene encodes CDR1 SGHVS and CDR2 FNYEAQ. The CDR3 here is CASSSLAGANTGELFF. DNA of the CDR3: TGTGCCAGCAGCTCCCTAGCGGGGGCGAACACCGGGGAGCTGTTTTTT.

This clone was seen once. The rearrangement joins TRBV7-6 to TRBJ2-1; 8 nucleotides match TRBD2. The V segment lost 6 bases and the J segment 3 bases; nucleotides outside the gene matches: 7. The germline CDR1 and CDR2 sequences are SGHVS and FNYEAQ. The CDR3 totals 15 residues. CDR3 nucleotides: TGTGCCAGCAGTTTGAGCGGGAGTATCTACAATGAGCAGTTCTTC. Its translation: CASSLSGSIYNEQFF.

The genes are TRBV11-2 and TRBJ1-4; D might be TRBD1 (5 bases). The ends were cut back, 4 bases at V and 7 bases at J, with 16 bases in the middle. This CDR3 comprises 15 residues. Germline assignment: CDR1 SGHAT and CDR2 FQNNGV. The CDR3 here is CASSSSEGWGEKLFF. The DNA of the CDR3 is TGTGCCAGCAGCTCTTCGGAGGGGTGGGGTGAAAAACTGTTTTTT.

In its sample, this clone was seen once. The genes are TRBV7-9 and TRBJ2-5; D is uncertain. V lost 2 bases to trimming and J lost 3 bases, with 10 bases between them. Per the germline V gene, CDR1 is SEHNR and CDR2 is FQNEAQ (reference sequence). The CDR3 is made up of 14 amino acids. The CDR3 loop is CASSLLDAEETQYF. The CDR3 DNA reads TGTGCCAGCAGCTTATTAGACGCCGAAGAGACCCAGTACTTC.

Note on this clone: One junction end does not reproduce the germline sequence, and a read error may be involved. This same CDR3 is encoded by further DNA sequences in the sample. The rearrangement uses TRBV6-4 and TRBJ1-2; D not certain. The CDR3 has 16 amino acids. Germline assignment: CDR1 MRHNA and CDR2 SNTAGT. Written as DNA, the CDR3 is TGCGCCAGCAGTGACTCGCGGGGAGGCTCAGCAGGTGGCTACACCTTC. This translates into CASSDSRGGSAGGYTF.

This chain connects TRBV2 to TRBJ2-5; TRBD1 agrees at 8 bases. This CDR3 has 16 residues. Germline CDR1 and CDR2: SNHLY and FYNNEI. Trimming cost V 3 bases and J 5 bases; bases outside gene matches: 11. The CDR3 spells CASSDPETGERETQYF. The CDR3 DNA sequence: TGTGCCAGCAGTGACCCCGAGACAGGGGAAAGGGAGACCCAGTACTTC.